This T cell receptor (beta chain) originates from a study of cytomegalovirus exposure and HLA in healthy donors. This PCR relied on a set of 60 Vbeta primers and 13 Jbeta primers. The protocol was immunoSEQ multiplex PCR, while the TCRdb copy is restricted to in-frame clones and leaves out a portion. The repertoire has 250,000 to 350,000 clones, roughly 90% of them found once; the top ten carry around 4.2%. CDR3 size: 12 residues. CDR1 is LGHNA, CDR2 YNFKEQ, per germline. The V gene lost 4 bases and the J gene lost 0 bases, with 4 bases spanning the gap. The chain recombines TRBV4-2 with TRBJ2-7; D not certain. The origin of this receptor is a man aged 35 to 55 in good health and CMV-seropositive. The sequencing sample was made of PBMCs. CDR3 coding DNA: TGTGCCAGCAGCCTCTCCTCCTACGAGCAGTACTTC. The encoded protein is CASSLSSYEQYF.